This T cell receptor (beta chain) was obtained from a study of T cell changes during pregnancy in multiple sclerosis. Clones were sequenced by immunoSEQ multiplex PCR, and TCRdb holds only the in-frame ones, with some missing. This repertoire shows tens of thousands of clones, 93% found once; its top ten account for around 1.8%. This clone was detected once. The receptor comes from a female donor with multiple sclerosis, enrolled in a pregnancy study. The sequences come from peripheral blood, collected after pregnancy.

Written as DNA, the CDR3 is TGTGCCAGCAGCCGGACAGGACCCAACTATGGCTACACCTTC. This gives the protein CASSRTGPNYGYTF. The J gene is TRBJ1-2, the V gene TRBV7-2; 7 bases fit TRBD1. The ends lost 5 bases at V and 2 bases at J; junction bases unmatched: 5. CDR1 and CDR2 (germline): SGHTA, FQGNSA. CDR3 length equals 14 residues.